This paragraph covers one T cell receptor (beta chain) sequence. This record belongs to a study of blood T cell repertoires in COVID-19. Study-wide context: Acute-phase and convalescent COVID-19 samples originated in the United States, Italy and Spain. Sources were T cells, B-cell-depleted T cells, or PBMCs; the material itself was cDNA or gDNA.

In the source study's methods: Amplification from reference gene primers served as the basis for estimated nucleated cell counts. Profiled with immunoSEQ multiplex PCR; TCRdb holds only in-frame clones, not every one. The DNA gave D and trimming, while V, J and clone size come from that table. Of 30,000 to 45,000 clones listed, around 80% are singletons. The CDR3 runs to 15 residues. Germline CDR1 reads MNHNY; CDR2 reads SVGAGI (reference sequence). Trimming left V 6 bases short and J 0 bases short, with 15 bases between. The TCR originated in a man between 65 and 85 years old with acute or convalescent COVID-19. The genes are TRBV6-6 and TRBJ2-7; possibly TRBD1 for D (6 bases). The sequenced sample consisted of peripheral blood. The CDR3 DNA sequence: TGTGCCAGCAGCCCTGCCTTCAGGGGCTCCTACGAGCAGTACTTC. Its translation: CASSPAFRGSYEQYF.